The rows below give T cell receptor beta chains drawn from one sample of a study of control samples from healthy donors and cancer patients. Measured with immunoSEQ multiplex PCR; TCRdb has only the in-frame clones, and not every one. The sample shows approximately 100,000 clones, 80% to 95% of them seen only once. Sequences were obtained from blood. The receptors come from a human donor in good health. The donor label of this sample is uncertain. The CDR3 runs from the conserved cysteine through the conserved F or W. A D gene is named only where the DNA matches it firmly. Expanded clones are given a class, and other clones once, few, many or no size at all.

j_call v_call d_call clone_size cdr3_aa cdr3_nt
TRBJ1-1 TRBV3-1/TRBV3-2 NA NA CASSRGGAAYTEAFF TGTGCCAGCAGTCGGGGTGGGGCGGCTTACACTGAAGCTTTCTTT
TRBJ1-1 TRBV2 NA NA CASSEERESEAFF TGTGCCAGCAGTGAGGAACGGGAGTCTGAAGCTTTCTTT
TRBJ2-2 TRBV18 TRBD1 NA CASSPARDRVTGELFF TGTGCCAGCTCACCCGCCCGGGACAGGGTAACAGGGGAGCTGTTTTTT
TRBJ1-2 TRBV12-3/TRBV12-4 NA NA CASSPPVGYGYTF TGTGCCAGCAGTCCCCCGGTGGGGTATGGCTACACCTTC
TRBJ1-5 TRBV27 TRBD1 NA CASSLTGQGAFNQPQHF TGTGCCAGCAGTCTGACGGGACAGGGGGCTTTCAATCAGCCCCAGCATTTT
TRBJ2-7 TRBV2 NA NA CASSDRVGGDEQYF TGTGCCAGCAGTGACAGGGTAGGAGGCGACGAGCAGTACTTC
TRBJ1-6 TRBV11-2 NA NA CASSLDGRRSSPLHF TGTGCCAGCAGCTTAGATGGGCGTAGGAGTTCACCCCTCCACTTT
TRBJ1-2 TRBV6-5 NA NA CASSPGQSYYGYTF TGTGCCAGCAGCCCAGGACAGAGTTACTATGGCTACACCTTC
TRBJ2-5 TRBV6-5 TRBD2 NA CASSLGRASSKTQYF TGTGCCAGCAGTTTAGGGAGGGCCTCAAGCAAGACCCAGTACTTC
TRBJ2-1 TRBV11-1 TRBD1 NA CASSSDRFYEQFF TGTGCCAGCAGCTCGGACAGGTTTTATGAGCAGTTCTTC
TRBJ2-5 TRBV15 NA NA CATSRDPGQETQYF TGTGCCACCAGCAGAGATCCGGGGCAAGAGACCCAGTACTTC
TRBJ1-1 TRBV3-1/TRBV3-2 TRBD1 NA CASSQVTGGIDTEAFF TGTGCCAGCAGCCAAGTGACAGGGGGGATAGACACTGAAGCTTTCTTT
TRBJ2-6 TRBV6-5 NA NA CASSLAGANVLTF TGTGCCAGCAGTCTAGCTGGGGCCAACGTCCTGACTTTC
TRBJ2-7 TRBV18 TRBD1 once CASSDGTGQGEQYF TGTGCCAGCTCAGATGGGACAGGCCAGGGAGAGCAGTACTTC
TRBJ2-1 TRBV20-1 NA NA CSASRGDEQFF TGCAGTGCTAGCAGGGGCGATGAGCAGTTCTTC
TRBJ2-4 TRBV19 NA NA CASSISGLAKNIQYF TGTGCCAGTAGTATTTCTGGACTAGCCAAAAACATTCAGTACTTC
TRBJ1-1 TRBV7-9 NA NA CASSLGTANTEAFF TGTGCCAGCAGCTTAGGGACGGCGAACACTGAAGCTTTCTTT
TRBJ1-2 TRBV27 NA NA CASAPQGDYGYTF TGTGCCAGCGCCCCCCAGGGTGACTATGGCTACACCTTC
TRBJ2-5 TRBV2 TRBD1 NA CASSELQGYRETQYF TGTGCCAGCAGTGAGTTACAGGGGTATAGAGAGACCCAGTACTTC
TRBJ2-1 TRBV10-3 NA once CAIRKGGDGDEQFF TGTGCCATCAGGAAAGGGGGGGACGGGGATGAGCAGTTCTTC
TRBJ2-1 TRBV5-4 TRBD2 NA CASSPPPSGGANEQFF TGTGCCAGCAGCCCACCCCCTAGCGGGGGGGCCAATGAGCAGTTCTTC